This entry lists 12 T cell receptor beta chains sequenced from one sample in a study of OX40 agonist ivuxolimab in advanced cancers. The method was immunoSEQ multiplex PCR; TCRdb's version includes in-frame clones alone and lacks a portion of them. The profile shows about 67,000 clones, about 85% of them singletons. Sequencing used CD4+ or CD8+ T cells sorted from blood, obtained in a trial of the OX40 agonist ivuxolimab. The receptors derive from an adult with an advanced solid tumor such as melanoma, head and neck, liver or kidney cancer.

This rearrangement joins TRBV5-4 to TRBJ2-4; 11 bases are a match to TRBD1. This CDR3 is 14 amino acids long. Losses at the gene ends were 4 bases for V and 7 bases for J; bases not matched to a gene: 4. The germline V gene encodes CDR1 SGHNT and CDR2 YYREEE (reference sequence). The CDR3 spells CASSPGQGVNIQYF. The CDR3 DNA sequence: TGTGCCAGCAGCCCGGGACAGGGGGTGAACATTCAGTACTTC. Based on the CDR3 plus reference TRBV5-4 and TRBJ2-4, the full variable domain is ETGVTQSPTHLIKTRGQQVTLRCSSQSGHNTVSWYQQALGQGPQFIFQYYREEENGRGNFPPRFSGLQFPNYSSELNVNALELDDSALYLCASSPGQGVNIQYFGAGTRLSVL.

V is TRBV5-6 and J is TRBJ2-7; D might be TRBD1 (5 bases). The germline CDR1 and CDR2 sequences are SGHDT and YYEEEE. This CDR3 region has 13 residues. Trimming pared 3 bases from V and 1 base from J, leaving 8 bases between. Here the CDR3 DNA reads TGTGCCAGCAGCTCGAGACAGTCCTACGAGCAGTACTTC. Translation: CASSSRQSYEQYF.

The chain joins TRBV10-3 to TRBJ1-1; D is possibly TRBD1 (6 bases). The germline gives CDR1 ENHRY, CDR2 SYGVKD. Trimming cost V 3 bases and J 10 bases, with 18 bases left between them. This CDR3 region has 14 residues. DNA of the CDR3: TGTGCCATCAGTGATTCGGTACAGGGCGAGGGAGCTTTCTTT. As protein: CAISDSVQGEGAFF.

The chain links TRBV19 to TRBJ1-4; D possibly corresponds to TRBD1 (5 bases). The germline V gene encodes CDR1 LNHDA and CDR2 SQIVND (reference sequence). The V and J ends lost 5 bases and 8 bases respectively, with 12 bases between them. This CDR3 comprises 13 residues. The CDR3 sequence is CASSRGQTEKLFF. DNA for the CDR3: TGTGCCAGTAGTCGGGGCCAGACAGAAAAACTGTTTTTT. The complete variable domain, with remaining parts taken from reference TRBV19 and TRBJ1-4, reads DGGITQSPKYLFRKEGQNVTLSCEQNLNHDAMYWYRQDPGQGLRLIYYSQIVNDFQKGDIAEGYSVSREKKESFPLTVTSAQKNPTAFYLCASSRGQTEKLFFGSGTQLSVL.

The CDR3 DNA sequence: TGTGCCAGAAGCTTGAGACCAACAGCCAGTAGGGAGGGTCGAAATGGCTACACCTTC. Protein sequence: CARSLRPTASREGRNGYTF. V and J are TRBV5-3 and TRBJ1-2; no reliable D call. TRBV5-3 is known as an ORF, though its function is uncertain. The length of the CDR3 is 19 residues. V was cut by 1 base and J by 6 bases, with 28 bases left in between.

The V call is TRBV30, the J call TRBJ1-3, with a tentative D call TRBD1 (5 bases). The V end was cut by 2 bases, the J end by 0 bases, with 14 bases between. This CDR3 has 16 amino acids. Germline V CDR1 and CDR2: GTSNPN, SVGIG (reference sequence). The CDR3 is CAWSPGWGSSGNTIYF. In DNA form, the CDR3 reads TGTGCCTGGAGTCCAGGGTGGGGATCCTCTGGAAACACCATATATTTT. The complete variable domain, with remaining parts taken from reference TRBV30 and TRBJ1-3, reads SQTIHQWPATLVQPVGSPLSLECTVEGTSNPNLYWYRQAAGRGLQLLFYSVGIGQISSEVPQNLSASRPQDRQFILSSKKLLLSDSGFYLCAWSPGWGSSGNTIYFGEGSWLTVV.

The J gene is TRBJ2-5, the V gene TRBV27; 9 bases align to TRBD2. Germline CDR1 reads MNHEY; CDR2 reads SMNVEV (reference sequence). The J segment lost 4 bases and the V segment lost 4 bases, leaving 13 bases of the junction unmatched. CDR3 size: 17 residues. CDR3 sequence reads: CASSWGSGGGGVETQYF. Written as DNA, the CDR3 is TGTGCCAGCAGTTGGGGGAGTGGCGGGGGGGGTGTAGAGACCCAGTACTTC.

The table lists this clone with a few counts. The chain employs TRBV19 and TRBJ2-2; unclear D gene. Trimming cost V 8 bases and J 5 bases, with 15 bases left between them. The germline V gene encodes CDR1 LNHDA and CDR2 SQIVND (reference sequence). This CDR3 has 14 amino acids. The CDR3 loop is CASWSGPLTGELFF. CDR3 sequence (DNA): TGTGCCAGTTGGTCAGGACCGTTAACCGGGGAGCTGTTTTTT.

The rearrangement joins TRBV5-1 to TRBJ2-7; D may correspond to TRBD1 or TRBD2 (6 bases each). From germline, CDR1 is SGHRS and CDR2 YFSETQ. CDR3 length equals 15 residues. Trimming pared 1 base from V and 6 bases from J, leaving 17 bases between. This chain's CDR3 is CASSLSVGGQGEQYF. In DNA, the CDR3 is TGCGCCAGCAGCTTGAGCGTAGGGGGGCAAGGCGAGCAGTACTTC.

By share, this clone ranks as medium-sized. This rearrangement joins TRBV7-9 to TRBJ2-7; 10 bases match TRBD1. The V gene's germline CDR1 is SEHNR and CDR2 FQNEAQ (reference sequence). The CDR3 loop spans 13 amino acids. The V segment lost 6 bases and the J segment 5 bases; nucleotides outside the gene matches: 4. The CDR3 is CASRRGQGDEQYF. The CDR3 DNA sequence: TGTGCCAGCAGACGTGGACAGGGGGACGAGCAGTACTTC.

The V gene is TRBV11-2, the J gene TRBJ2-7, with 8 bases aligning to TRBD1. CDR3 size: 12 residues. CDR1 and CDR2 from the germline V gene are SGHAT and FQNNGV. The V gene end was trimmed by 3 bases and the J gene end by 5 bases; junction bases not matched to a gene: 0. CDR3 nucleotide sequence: TGTGCCAGCAGCTTGACAGGGGACGAGCAGTACTTC. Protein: CASSLTGDEQYF.

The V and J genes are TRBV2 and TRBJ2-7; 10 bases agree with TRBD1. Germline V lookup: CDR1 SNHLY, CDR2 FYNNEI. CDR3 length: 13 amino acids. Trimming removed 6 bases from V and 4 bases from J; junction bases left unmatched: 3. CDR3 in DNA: TGTGCCAGCAGGACAGGGGGCACGTACGAGCAGTACTTC. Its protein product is CASRTGGTYEQYF.